Listed below are T cell receptor beta chains from one sample, sequenced in a study of cytomegalovirus exposure and HLA in healthy donors. This table comes from immunoSEQ multiplex PCR, and its TCRdb copy is limited to in-frame clones, with some not included. The sample lists 150,000 to 200,000 clones; roughly 86% were seen once. Sequencing was done on a sample of PBMCs. The receptors originated from a woman aged 18-30 years in good health and CMV-seropositive. The CDR3 runs from the conserved cysteine through the conserved F or W. The D gene is left open where the match is weak. Size values are once, few and many counts, or a class for expanded clones, and some rows have none.

d_call j_call clone_size v_call cdr3_nt cdr3_aa
NA TRBJ2-3 NA TRBV5-1 TGCGCCAGCAGCTCGGGCGTCGGCAACAGGGTCACAGATACGCAGTATTTT CASSSGVGNRVTDTQYF
NA TRBJ1-3 once TRBV6-1 TGTGCCACGGGGGAGTGGGGCTCTGGAAACACCATATATTTT CATGEWGSGNTIYF
TRBD1 TRBJ1-5 NA TRBV7-2 TGTGCCAGCAGCTACACAGGGGTAGGTCAGCCCCAGCATTTT CASSYTGVGQPQHF
NA TRBJ2-7 NA TRBV6-5 TGTGCCAGCAGCCCGCCGGGGTTATCCTACGAGCAGTACTTC CASSPPGLSYEQYF
NA TRBJ1-4 NA TRBV20-1 TGCAGTGCCAAGCGAACGGAAAAACTGTTTTTT CSAKRTEKLFF
TRBD2 TRBJ2-5 NA TRBV19 TGTGCCAGTAGTATAGGGGGGACTAGCGGGATAGAGACCCAGTACTTC CASSIGGTSGIETQYF
TRBD1 TRBJ2-7 NA TRBV18 TGTGCCAGCTCACCAGGGACAGCCACCTACGAGCAGTACTTC CASSPGTATYEQYF
TRBD1 TRBJ1-2 NA TRBV19 TGTGCCAGTAGTATCAGCGGGGACAGGGACCTTTTGAGGTACACCTTC CASSISGDRDLLRYTF
TRBD2 TRBJ2-3 NA TRBV2 TGTGCCAGCATATTAGCGGGAGGGAGGCCAGATACGCAGTATTTT CASILAGGRPDTQYF
TRBD2 TRBJ2-2 NA TRBV7-3 TGTGCCAGCAGCTCCCGGACTAGCGGGAGGTTGGGGGAGCTGTTTTTT CASSSRTSGRLGELFF